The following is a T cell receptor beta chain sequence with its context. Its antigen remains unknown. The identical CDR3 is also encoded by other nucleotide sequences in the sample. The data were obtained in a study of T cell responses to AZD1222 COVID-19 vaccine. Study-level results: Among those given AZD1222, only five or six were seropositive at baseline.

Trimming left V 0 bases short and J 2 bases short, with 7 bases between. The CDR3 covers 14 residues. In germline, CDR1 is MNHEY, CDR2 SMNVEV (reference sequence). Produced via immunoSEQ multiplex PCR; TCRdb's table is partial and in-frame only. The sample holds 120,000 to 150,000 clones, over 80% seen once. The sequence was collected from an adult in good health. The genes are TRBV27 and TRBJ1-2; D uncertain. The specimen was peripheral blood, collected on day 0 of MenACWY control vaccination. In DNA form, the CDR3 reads TGTGCCAGCAGTTTATCTGGAGGGAACTATGGCTACACCTTC. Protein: CASSLSGGNYGYTF.